This T cell receptor beta chain stems from a study of type 1 and type 2 diabetes patients (dated by TCRdb to 2016 to 2017). For the wider study: Recruited in China, the cohort was made up of about nine type 1 diabetes patients, four type 2 diabetes patients and about 6 nondiabetic controls. Across the study, CD4+ and CD8+ T cells were positively selected from PBMCs by means of CD4 or CD8 MicroBeads on MACS columns. A total of 15 million to 20 million paired-end reads were generated across the whole study. The study used high-throughput sequencing to profile TCRbeta repertoires and compare individuals with type 1 diabetes, type 2 diabetes and no diabetes. For the type 1 diabetes patients, the type 2 diabetes patients acted as a disease comparison group. When roughly 20-cycle amplification was compared with approximately 25-cycle amplification, V gene usage looked similar, suggesting that primer efficiencies were similar and PCR bias was random. The TCRbeta libraries underwent paired-end sequencing on Illumina HiSeq 2000 or MiSeq instruments.

With respect to this clonotype: Its target antigen remains unknown. No base qualities exist here, and no much larger clone lies one base off it.

V is reduced by 3 bases and J by 4 bases, leaving a spacing of 13 bases between them. According to the germline V gene, CDR1 reads SGHTA and CDR2 reads FQGNSA. From the cysteine through the phenylalanine, the CDR3 covers 14 amino acids. The DNA shown is the 42-base CDR3, in frame from base 1. Results and caveats for the whole study, not just this receptor: Type 2 diabetes and control samples had highly correlated V and J gene usage patterns, with the correlation between samples averaging about 0.97. Few highly-expanded CD4+ clones, median one, were found in type 2 diabetes patients, accounting for a median approximately 4% of reads. Age and gender were not matched between study groups, possibly biasing interpretation. In both CD4+ and CD8+ T cells, type 2 diabetes repertoires were highly diverse and significantly more diverse than type 1 diabetes repertoires. Because only a limited number of T2D and control samples were sequenced, some T1D-only HECs might also appear in more T2D or control samples.

Standard classification criteria for type 1 or type 2 diabetes were met by all diabetic patients, and glucose and C-peptide were assessed by WHO-recommended methods. Donors with other autoimmune diseases or infections within the previous four weeks were excluded. From each participant, approximately 9.4 milliliters of peripheral blood were collected. PBMCs were isolated with LymphoPrep density separation. Sequencing used an Illumina MiSeq. TCRbeta CDR3 amplification used genomic DNA from the sorted T cell subsets as template. The TCRbeta CDR3 region was amplified by multiplex PCR using 30 forward and 13 reverse primers. AMPure XP beads were used to purify the PCR products, after which a second approximately 25-cycle PCR added indices and adaptors. Before sequencing, the QIAquick Gel Extraction Kit was used to gel-purify the libraries. Per the original workflow: Paired-end reads were merged using FLASH and were aligned with IgBLAST to IMGT V, D and J germline references. Reads with below 70% alignment identity to germline references were discarded, and some 12 million reads were retained study-wide. CDR3 boundaries, reading frame and productivity were assigned following IMGT definitions. Highly-expanded clones were defined as clones making up 1% or more of reads, and normalized Shannon entropy was used to measure diversity. Group differences in Shannon entropy were tested with unpaired two-tailed t-tests. TCRdb reanalyzed the raw reads on its own, using fastp at Q25 for trimming and MiXCR for clone calling, and kept in-frame beta chains. Each entry is one CDR3 protein sequence, shown with its most common DNA and genes. The V and J calls and clone size are TCRdb's, not the authors'. For this sample the table gives a few hundred thousand distinct CDR3 sequences, of which roughly 44% were detected only once. The ten largest clones capture about an eighth of the sample.

This chain joins TRBV7-2 to TRBJ2-7, with an unclear D gene assignment. This TCR was sampled from a man aged 18-30 years with type 2 diabetes. Sequences were obtained from peripheral blood mononuclear cells (PBMCs). The base sequence is TGTGCCAGCAGCTTGGGCGGCAGAGGTTACGAGCAGTACTTC. Translation gives CASSLGGRGYEQYF.